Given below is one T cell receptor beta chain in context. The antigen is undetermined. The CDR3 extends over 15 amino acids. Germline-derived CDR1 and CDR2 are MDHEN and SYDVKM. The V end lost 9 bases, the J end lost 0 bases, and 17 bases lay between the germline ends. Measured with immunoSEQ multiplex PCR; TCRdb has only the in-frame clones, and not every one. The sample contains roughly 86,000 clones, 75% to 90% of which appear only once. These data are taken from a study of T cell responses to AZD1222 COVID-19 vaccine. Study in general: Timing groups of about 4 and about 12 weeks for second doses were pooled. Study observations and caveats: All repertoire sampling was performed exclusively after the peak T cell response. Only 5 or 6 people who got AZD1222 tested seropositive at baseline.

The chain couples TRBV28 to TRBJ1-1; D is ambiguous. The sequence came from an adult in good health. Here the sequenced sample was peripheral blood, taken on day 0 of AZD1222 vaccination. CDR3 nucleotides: TGTGCCAGTCCCCCATTAAGGGCAGTGAACACTGAAGCTTTCTTT. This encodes CASPPLRAVNTEAFF.